Given below is one T cell receptor (beta chain) in context. This record belongs to a study of blood T cell repertoires in COVID-19. Study-level background: Sources were T cells, B-cell-depleted T cells, or PBMCs; the material itself was cDNA or gDNA.

The CDR3 is 19 residues long. Trimming took 3 bases from V and 1 from J; bases not matched to a gene: 11. Germline assignment: CDR1 KGHSH and CDR2 LQKENI. Repertoires were generated with immunoSEQ multiplex PCR, while TCRdb's copy carries only in-frame clones and drops some. This sample carries fewer than 250,000 clones, around nine tenths of them seen once, and the ten largest clones take just over 0.7%. The rearrangement joins TRBV18 to TRBJ2-6, with 8 bases identical to TRBD1. The sequencing sample was made of peripheral blood. This TCR derives from a man between 35 and 55 years old with acute or convalescent COVID-19. As DNA, the CDR3 is TGTGCCAGCTCACCGACCCCGGGACAGGCCGATTCTGGGGCCAACGTCCTGACTTTC. It is translated as CASSPTPGQADSGANVLTF.